The 28 T cell receptor beta chains below all came from one sample that was sequenced in a study of blood T cell repertoires in COVID-19. TCRdb keeps only in-frame clones here, not all; method: immunoSEQ multiplex PCR. The sample records 390,000 or so clones, less than 90% being singletons. Sequencing was performed on PBMCs or T cells enriched from blood (not recorded which). The receptors here all came from a woman aged 45-59 years who had recovered from COVID-19.

The chain has TRBV27 and TRBJ1-2; D is uncertain. Germline CDR1 MNHEY, CDR2 SMNVEV (reference sequence). Between the trimmed V and J ends, which lost 6 bases and 7 bases, there was a span of 6 bases. The CDR3 length is 10 residues. The CDR3 DNA reads TGTGCCAGCAGGGTGAGTGGCTACACCTTC. Residues: CASRVSGYTF.

This sequence joins TRBV6-1 and TRBJ1-4; D remains ambiguous. The CDR3 has 16 amino acids. CDR1 and CDR2 (germline): MNHNS, SASEGT. Trimming took 2 bases from V and 2 from J, leaving 12 bases between them. The CDR3 coding sequence is TGTGCCAGCAGTGAACGCCTAGTCCAGACTAATGAAAAACTGTTTTTT. The encoded protein is CASSERLVQTNEKLFF.

The chain carries TRBV11-2 and TRBJ2-3, with 11 bases that match TRBD2. CDR3 length: 16 amino acids. Germline CDR1 reads SGHAT; CDR2 reads FQNNGV. Trimming at V came to 1 base and at J to 3 bases, leaving 3 bases not matched to a gene. In DNA form, the CDR3 reads TGTGCCAGCAGCTTAGTCGCTAGCGGGAGGACAGATACGCAGTATTTT. Translating gives CASSLVASGRTDTQYF. The whole variable domain, remainder taken from reference TRBV11-2 and TRBJ2-3, is EAGVAQSPRYKIIEKRQSVAFWCNPISGHATLYWYQQILGQGPKLLIQFQNNGVVDDSQLPKDRFSAERLKGVDSTLKIQPAKLEDSAVYLCASSLVASGRTDTQYFGPGTRLTVL.

The chain couples TRBV7-9 to TRBJ2-2, with 9 bases lining up with TRBD1. Germline CDR1 is SEHNR and CDR2 is FQNEAQ (reference sequence). CDR3 length: 17 amino acids. The J segment lost 0 bases and the V segment lost 3 bases, leaving 5 bases of the junction unmatched. The CDR3 DNA reads as TGTGCCAGCAGCTTGTACGGGACAGGGCCGAACACCGGGGAGCTGTTTTTT. Translation gives CASSLYGTGPNTGELFF.

The chain links TRBV5-1 to TRBJ2-2, with 7 bases lining up with TRBD1. This CDR3 has 15 residues. The V gene end was trimmed by 3 bases and the J gene end by 3 bases; junction bases not matched to a gene: 5. Germline loops: CDR1 SGHRS, CDR2 YFSETQ. The CDR3 loop is CASSWATGDTGELFF. DNA for the CDR3: TGCGCCAGCAGCTGGGCAACAGGGGACACCGGGGAGCTGTTTTTT.

The V gene is TRBV11-3, the J gene TRBJ2-7; 9 bases are shared with TRBD2. J gave up 4 bases and V 4 bases, and 11 bases lay outside the gene matches. This CDR3 has 16 amino acids. Per the germline V gene, CDR1 is SGHNT and CDR2 is YENEEA. The CDR3 DNA sequence: TGTGCCAGCAGCTCACCTGCAGCGGGGGGACCTTACGAGCAGTACTTC. It is translated as CASSSPAAGGPYEQYF.

The chain combines TRBV19 with TRBJ1-1; unclear D gene. CDR1 and CDR2 from the germline V gene are LNHDA and SQIVND (reference sequence). V shed 1 base and J shed 0 bases, with 12 bases lying between them. The CDR3 loop spans 16 amino acids. The CDR3 bases are TGTGCCAGTAGTATAGGCCTACAGTCCCTGAACACTGAAGCTTTCTTT. Residues: CASSIGLQSLNTEAFF.

About this clone itself: The sample has other DNA sequences that encode this CDR3 too. The rearrangement uses TRBV18 and TRBJ1-2; D is possibly TRBD1 (5 bases). Per germline, CDR1 KGHSH and CDR2 LQKENI. This CDR3 spans 14 amino acids. V lost 3 bases, J lost 2 bases, and 10 bases lay in between. The CDR3 spells CASSPGQSNYGYTF. CDR3 nucleotide sequence: TGTGCCAGCTCACCTGGACAATCCAACTATGGCTACACCTTC.

The chain uses TRBV11-2 and TRBJ1-1; D uncertain. Trimming cost V 5 bases and J 6 bases, with 10 bases left between them. The V gene's germline CDR1 is SGHAT and CDR2 FQNNGV. This CDR3 is 12 amino acids long. CDR3 sequence reads: CASSLGVPEAFF. The CDR3 DNA follows: TGTGCCAGCAGCCTCGGGGTACCTGAAGCTTTCTTT.

The rearrangement joins TRBV25-1 to TRBJ2-7; 8 nucleotides match TRBD1. The J segment lost 5 bases and the V segment lost 1 base, leaving 4 bases of the junction unmatched. Germline assignment: CDR1 MGHDK and CDR2 SYGVNS. The CDR3 covers 14 residues. CDR3 residues: CASSESPGGDEQYF. CDR3 sequence (DNA): TGTGCCAGCAGTGAATCACCAGGGGGCGACGAGCAGTACTTC.

The sample holds a few counts of this clone. The chain links TRBV7-2 to TRBJ1-5; D ambiguous. This CDR3 has 19 residues. CDR1 is SGHTA, CDR2 FQGNSA, per germline. Trimming removed 5 bases from V and 2 bases from J, with 25 bases in between. The CDR3 DNA reads TGTGCCAGCAGCCGCTTTGGAGGAAGAGGGTTTAAGGGCAATCAGCCCCAGCATTTT. This codes for CASSRFGGRGFKGNQPQHF.

J is TRBJ2-7 and V is TRBV19; 14 bases are shared with TRBD2. The germline CDR1 and CDR2 sequences are LNHDA and SQIVND (reference sequence). The CDR3 consists of 18 residues. V shed 4 bases and J 3 bases; nucleotides not matched to a gene: 11. This CDR3 is CASSKTPGLAGVFYEQYF. CDR3 bases: TGTGCCAGTAGTAAAACTCCGGGACTAGCGGGAGTTTTCTACGAGCAGTACTTC. Supplemented by reference TRBV19 and TRBJ2-7, the full variable domain reads DGGITQSPKYLFRKEGQNVTLSCEQNLNHDAMYWYRQDPGQGLRLIYYSQIVNDFQKGDIAEGYSVSREKKESFPLTVTSAQKNPTAFYLCASSKTPGLAGVFYEQYFGPGTRLTVT.

The chain combines TRBV5-8 with TRBJ2-3; D is possibly TRBD1 (6 bases). From germline, CDR1 is SGHTS and CDR2 YDEGEE. The ends were cut back, 6 bases at V and 2 bases at J, with 13 bases in the middle. The CDR3 loop spans 14 amino acids. The CDR3 reads CASIPAGVTDTQYF. In DNA form, the CDR3 reads TGTGCCAGCATCCCGGCAGGGGTCACAGATACGCAGTATTTT.

J is TRBJ2-3 and V is TRBV27; 8 bases line up with TRBD2. CDR3 length: 16 residues. Germline assignment: CDR1 MNHEY and CDR2 SMNVEV (reference sequence). J lost 1 base, V lost 6 bases, and 9 bases had no gene match. The CDR3 coding sequence is TGTGCCAGCAGGCCTGGCGGACTAGCCCGCACAGATACGCAGTATTTT. Translated: CASRPGGLARTDTQYF.

The rearrangement joins TRBV9 to TRBJ2-5, with 8 bases matching TRBD1. The ends lost 4 bases at V and 5 bases at J; junction bases unmatched: 13. The CDR3 extends over 16 amino acids. Germline CDR1 reads SGDLS; CDR2 reads YYNGEE. In nucleotides, the CDR3 is TGTGCCAGCAGCAAACATCGGACAGGGAATTGGGAGACCCAGTACTTC. This sequence encodes CASSKHRTGNWETQYF. Full variable domain (missing parts from reference TRBV9 and TRBJ2-5): DSGVTQTPKHLITATGQRVTLRCSPRSGDLSVYWYQQSLDQGLQFLIQYYNGEERAKGNILERFSAQQFPDLHSELNLSSLELGDSALYFCASSKHRTGNWETQYFGPGTRLLVL.

This chain joins TRBV2 and TRBJ1-2; D is possibly TRBD1 (6 bases). The CDR3 totals 14 residues. V was shortened by 2 bases and J by 4 bases, with 11 bases between the two germline ends. Germline-derived CDR1 and CDR2 are SNHLY and FYNNEI. The CDR3 DNA is TGTGCCAGCAGTGAAACAGGGTTGAGCTATGGCTACACCTTC. This codes for CASSETGLSYGYTF. Complete variable domain (other parts from reference TRBV2 and TRBJ1-2): EPEVTQTPSHQVTQMGQEVILRCVPISNHLYFYWYRQILGQKVEFLVSFYNNEISEKSEIFDDQFSVERPDGSNFTLKIRSTKLEDSAMYFCASSETGLSYGYTFGSGTRLTVV.

The chain couples TRBV3-1 (or the pseudogene TRBV3-2) to TRBJ1-1, with D possibly TRBD1 on 6 matching bases. The CDR3 is 16 residues long. V lost 2 bases, J lost 4 bases, and 17 bases lay in between. Germline assignment: CDR1 LGHDT and CDR2 YNNKEL (reference sequence). The CDR3 protein is CASSQPLGGLGTEAFF. CDR3 DNA sequence: TGTGCCAGCAGCCAACCTCTCGGGGGGCTCGGCACTGAAGCTTTCTTT.

The chain couples TRBV30 to TRBJ2-3; the match to TRBD2 covers 8 bases. The CDR3 extends over 16 amino acids. With V trimmed by 2 bases and J by 4 bases, 11 bases remained unmatched. Per the germline V gene, CDR1 is GTSNPN and CDR2 is SVGIG (reference sequence). The DNA of the CDR3 is TGTGCCTGGAGTACTTCCGGGACTAGATTTCCAGATACGCAGTATTTT. Encoded protein: CAWSTSGTRFPDTQYF.

The chain recombines TRBV5-6 with TRBJ1-1, with a possible D match to TRBD1 (5 bases). Germline-derived CDR1 and CDR2 are SGHDT and YYEEEE. V lost 0 bases to trimming and J lost 6 bases, with 9 bases between them. There are 13 residues in the CDR3. The CDR3 here is CASSLVRDPEAFF. CDR3 DNA sequence: TGTGCCAGCAGCTTGGTCAGGGATCCTGAAGCTTTCTTT.

The chain joins TRBV20-1 to TRBJ1-1, with D perhaps TRBD1 (6 bases). The germline V gene has CDR1 DFQATT and CDR2 SNEGSKA (reference sequence). V lost 3 bases and J lost 8, with 19 bases in between. The CDR3 loop spans 14 amino acids. CDR3 coding DNA: TGCAGTGCTAGTAGGGGGATGGGGGACCACGAAGCTTTCTTT. As protein: CSASRGMGDHEAFF.

The chain recombines TRBV7-9 with TRBJ2-5, with a possible D match to TRBD2 (5 bases). Germline-derived CDR1 and CDR2 are SEHNR and FQNEAQ (reference sequence). The germline V and J ends were trimmed by 7 bases and 9 bases, with 15 bases remaining between them. The CDR3 spans 12 residues. CDR3 sequence (DNA): TGTGCCAGCACCAACGAGCGGCGGGCCCAGTACTTC. Its protein product is CASTNERRAQYF. The whole variable domain, remainder taken from reference TRBV7-9 and TRBJ2-5, is DTGVSQNPRHKITKRGQNVTFRCDPISEHNRLYWYRQTLGQGPEFLTYFQNEAQLEKSRLLSDRFSAERPKGSFSTLEIQRTEQGDSAMYLCASTNERRAQYFGPGTRLLVL.

This clone was found once. The chain links TRBV9 to TRBJ2-2; 10 bases are shared with TRBD2. Germline values: CDR1 SGDLS, CDR2 YYNGEE. The CDR3 is 16 residues long. The V gene end was trimmed by 1 base and the J gene end by 8 bases; junction bases not matched to a gene: 8. The CDR3 loop is CASSVRSGGAPGELFF. CDR3 in DNA: TGTGCCAGCAGCGTACGCAGCGGGGGGGCCCCAGGGGAGCTGTTTTTT.

This rearrangement joins TRBV10-3 to TRBJ1-1; D is possibly TRBD1 (6 bases). This CDR3 is built from 16 residues. V gave up 6 bases and J gave up 1 base, with 18 bases separating them. Per the germline V gene, CDR1 is ENHRY and CDR2 is SYGVKD. Here the CDR3 reads CAIRMGGDNANTEAFF. In DNA form, the CDR3 reads TGTGCCATCAGGATGGGGGGGGACAACGCGAACACTGAAGCTTTCTTT.

The chain employs TRBV6-2 or TRBV6-3 and TRBJ2-2; D is undetermined. Between the trimmed V and J ends, which lost 6 bases and 2 bases, there was a span of 13 bases. CDR3 length equals 15 residues. Germline loops: CDR1 MNHEY, CDR2 SVGEGT. The DNA of the CDR3 is TGTGCCAGCAGCCCGTCGTTGAGTAACACCGGGGAGCTGTTTTTT. Its protein product is CASSPSLSNTGELFF.

This chain connects TRBV2 to TRBJ2-3; D possibly corresponds to TRBD2 (7 bases). Germline V gene data show CDR1 as SNHLY and CDR2 as FYNNEI. The V end lost 3 bases, the J end lost 5 bases, and 12 bases lay between the germline ends. The CDR3 length is 14 residues. CDR3 protein: CASSEGGPVDTQYF. Here the CDR3 DNA reads TGTGCCAGCAGTGAGGGGGGGCCTGTAGATACGCAGTATTTT. Full variable domain (rest looked up from reference TRBV2 and TRBJ2-3): EPEVTQTPSHQVTQMGQEVILRCVPISNHLYFYWYRQILGQKVEFLVSFYNNEISEKSEIFDDQFSVERPDGSNFTLKIRSTKLEDSAMYFCASSEGGPVDTQYFGPGTRLTVL.

This clone was seen a single time. This sequence joins TRBV5-1 and TRBJ1-2; D is perhaps TRBD1 (5 bases). CDR1 is SGHRS and CDR2 is YFSETQ in the germline V gene. Trimming stripped 0 bases from V and 0 bases from J, with 12 bases between. This CDR3 is 16 amino acids long. The CDR3 region has the DNA TGCGCCAGCAGCTTGGCCTCAGGGTTGGCTAACTATGGCTACACCTTC. Translating gives CASSLASGLANYGYTF.

The rearrangement uses TRBV6-5 and TRBJ1-2; maybe TRBD1 (5 bases). This CDR3 has 15 amino acids. CDR1 is MNHEY, CDR2 SVGAGI, per germline. Trimming removed 2 bases at V and 0 bases at J, with 10 bases between. The CDR3 DNA reads TGTGCCAGCAGTTACCGACAGCATACTAACTATGGCTACACCTTC. This encodes CASSYRQHTNYGYTF.

Only a few counts were recorded for this clone. V is TRBV24-1 and J is TRBJ1-1; D is undetermined. Trimming left V 1 base short and J 0 bases short, with 14 bases between. CDR1 and CDR2 (germline): KGHDR, SFDVKD. The CDR3 spans 17 residues. CDR3: CATSDFTPSLMNTEAFF. The CDR3 DNA follows: TGTGCCACCAGTGATTTCACCCCTAGCTTAATGAACACTGAAGCTTTCTTT.